This TCR beta chain was sequenced in a study of post-analysis software for immune sequencing data. Study information: There were relapsing-remitting, secondary progressive and progressive-relapsing multiple sclerosis among the disease courses included.

With regard to this clonotype: What it binds is not known.

The authors incorporated unique molecular identifiers into the TCR beta cDNA libraries. A single record per CDR3 protein comes from TCRdb applying MiXCR to the PCR reads. The sample contains hundreds of thousands of distinct CDR3 sequences, 25% to 30% of which appear only once. Whole-study findings and limits: In patients, TRBV5-6, TRBV5-1 and TRBV20-1 belonged to five TRBV segments found more frequently than in controls.

Per the germline V gene, CDR1 is LGHNA and CDR2 is YSLEER. The CDR3 length is 19 residues. Germline trimming cut 0 bases from V and 2 bases from J; bases unmatched to any gene: 15. V gene TRBV4-3 combines with J gene TRBJ2-7; 8 positions agree with TRBD1. This receptor was taken from a girl aged 10-17 years with multiple sclerosis. Sequencing input: blood. The CDR3 sequence is CASSQDVRAGGFMAYEQYF. DNA for the CDR3: TGCGCCAGCAGCCAAGATGTGCGGGCAGGGGGCTTTATGGCCTACGAGCAGTACTTC.